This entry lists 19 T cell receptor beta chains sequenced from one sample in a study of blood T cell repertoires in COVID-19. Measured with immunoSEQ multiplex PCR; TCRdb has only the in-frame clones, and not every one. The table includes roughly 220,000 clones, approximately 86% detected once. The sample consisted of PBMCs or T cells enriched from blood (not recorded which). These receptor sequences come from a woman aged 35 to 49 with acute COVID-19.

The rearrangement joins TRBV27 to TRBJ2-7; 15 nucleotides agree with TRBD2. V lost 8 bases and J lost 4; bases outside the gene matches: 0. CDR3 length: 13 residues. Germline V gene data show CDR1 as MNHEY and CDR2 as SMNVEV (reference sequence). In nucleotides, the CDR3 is TGTGCCAGCGGACTAGCGGGAGGGTACGAGCAGTACTTC. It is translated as CASGLAGGYEQYF.

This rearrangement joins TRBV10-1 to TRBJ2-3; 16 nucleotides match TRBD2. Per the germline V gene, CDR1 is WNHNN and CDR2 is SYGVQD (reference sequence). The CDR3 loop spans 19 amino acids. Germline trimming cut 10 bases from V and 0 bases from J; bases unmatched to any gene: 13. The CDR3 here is CAILIPGLAGGSSTDTQYF. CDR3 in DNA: TGCGCCATCTTAATACCGGGACTAGCGGGAGGGTCTAGCACAGATACGCAGTATTTT.

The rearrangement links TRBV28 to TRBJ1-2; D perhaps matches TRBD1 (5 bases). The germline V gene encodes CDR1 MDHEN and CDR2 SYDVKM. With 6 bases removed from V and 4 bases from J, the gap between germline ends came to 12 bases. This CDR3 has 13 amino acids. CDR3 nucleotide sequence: TGTGCCAGCAGGCCCGGGGGGGGCTATGGCTACACCTTC. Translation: CASRPGGGYGYTF.

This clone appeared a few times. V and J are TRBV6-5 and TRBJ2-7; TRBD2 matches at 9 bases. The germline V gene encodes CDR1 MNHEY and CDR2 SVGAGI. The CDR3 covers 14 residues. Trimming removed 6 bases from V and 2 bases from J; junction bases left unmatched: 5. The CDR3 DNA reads TGTGCCAGCAGAACTCCTAGCGGGACCTACGAGCAGTACTTC. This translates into CASRTPSGTYEQYF.

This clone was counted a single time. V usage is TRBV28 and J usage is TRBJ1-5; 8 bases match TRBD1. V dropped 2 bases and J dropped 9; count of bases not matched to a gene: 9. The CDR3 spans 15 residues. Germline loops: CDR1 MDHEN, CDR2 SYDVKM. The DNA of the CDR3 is TGTGCCAGCAGTTTACAAGGGACAGGACTACGGCCCCAGCATTTT. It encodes CASSLQGTGLRPQHF.

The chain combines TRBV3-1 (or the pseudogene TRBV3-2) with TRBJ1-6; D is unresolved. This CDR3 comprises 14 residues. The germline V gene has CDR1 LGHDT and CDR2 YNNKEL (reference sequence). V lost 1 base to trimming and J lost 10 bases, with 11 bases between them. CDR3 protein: CASSQGLAGSPLHF. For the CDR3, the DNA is TGTGCCAGCAGCCAAGGGTTGGCGGGGTCACCCCTCCACTTT.

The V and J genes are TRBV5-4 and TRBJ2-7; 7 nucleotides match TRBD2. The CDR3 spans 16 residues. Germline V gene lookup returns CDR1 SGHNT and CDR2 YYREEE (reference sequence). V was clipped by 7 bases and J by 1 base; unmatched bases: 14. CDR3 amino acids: CASHPSRGGGSYEQYF. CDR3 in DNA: TGTGCCAGCCACCCCTCTCGGGGCGGGGGATCCTACGAGCAGTACTTC.

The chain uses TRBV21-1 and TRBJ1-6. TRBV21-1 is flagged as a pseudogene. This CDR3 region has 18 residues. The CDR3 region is CASSTAWRGLLYNSPLHF. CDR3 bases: TGTGCCAGCAGCACCGCCTGGAGAGGGCTTCTGTATAATTCACCCCTCCACTTT.

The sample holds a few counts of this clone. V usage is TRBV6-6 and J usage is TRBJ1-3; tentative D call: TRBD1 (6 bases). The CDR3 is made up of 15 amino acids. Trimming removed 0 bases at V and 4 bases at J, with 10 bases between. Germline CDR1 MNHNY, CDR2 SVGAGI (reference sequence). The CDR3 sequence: CASSYSPGVGNTIYF. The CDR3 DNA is TGTGCCAGCAGTTACTCGCCAGGGGTCGGAAACACCATATATTTT.

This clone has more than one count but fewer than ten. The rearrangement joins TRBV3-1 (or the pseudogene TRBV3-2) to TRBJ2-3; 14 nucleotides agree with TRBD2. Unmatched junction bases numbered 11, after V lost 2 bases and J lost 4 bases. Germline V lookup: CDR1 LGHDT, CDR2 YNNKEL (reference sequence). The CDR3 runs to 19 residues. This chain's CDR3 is CASSQPGLAGAGAADTQYF. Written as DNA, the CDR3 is TGTGCCAGCAGCCAACCGGGACTAGCGGGAGCTGGAGCAGCAGATACGCAGTATTTT.

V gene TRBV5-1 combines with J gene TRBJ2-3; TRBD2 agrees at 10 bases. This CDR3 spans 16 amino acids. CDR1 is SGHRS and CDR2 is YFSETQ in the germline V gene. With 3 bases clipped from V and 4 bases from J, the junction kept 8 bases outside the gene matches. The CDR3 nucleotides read TGCGCCAGCAGCTCTCTAGCGGGAGTTTCCTCAGATACGCAGTATTTT. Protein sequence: CASSSLAGVSSDTQYF.

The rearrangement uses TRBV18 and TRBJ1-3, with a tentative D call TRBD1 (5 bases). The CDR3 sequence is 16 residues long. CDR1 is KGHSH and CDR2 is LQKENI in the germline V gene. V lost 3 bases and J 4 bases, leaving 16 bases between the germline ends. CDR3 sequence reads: CASSPQGLRPGNTIYF. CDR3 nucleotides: TGTGCCAGCTCACCTCAGGGCCTCCGCCCAGGAAACACCATATATTTT.

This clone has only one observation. In nucleotides, the CDR3 is TGCGCCAGCAGTGACCTAGGGACTAGCGGGAGAGGTGAGCAGTTCTTC. Protein product: CASSDLGTSGRGEQFF. The chain carries TRBV10-2 and TRBJ2-1; 14 bases map to TRBD2. Looked up from germline, CDR1 is WSHSY and CDR2 is SAAADI. This CDR3 is built from 16 residues. J lost 9 bases, V lost 3 bases, and 7 bases had no gene match.

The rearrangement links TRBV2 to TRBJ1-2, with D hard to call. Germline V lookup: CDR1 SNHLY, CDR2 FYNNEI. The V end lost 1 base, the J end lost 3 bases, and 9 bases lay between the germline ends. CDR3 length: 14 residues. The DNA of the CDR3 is TGTGCCAGCAGTGAAGTGTTACTAGACTATGGCTACACCTTC. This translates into CASSEVLLDYGYTF.

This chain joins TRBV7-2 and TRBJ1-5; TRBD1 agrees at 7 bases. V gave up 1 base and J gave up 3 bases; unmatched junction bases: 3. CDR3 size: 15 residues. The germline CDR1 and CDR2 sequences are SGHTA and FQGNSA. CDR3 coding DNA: TGTGCCAGCAGCTTAGATACAGGGGCCAATCAGCCCCAGCATTTT. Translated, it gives CASSLDTGANQPQHF.

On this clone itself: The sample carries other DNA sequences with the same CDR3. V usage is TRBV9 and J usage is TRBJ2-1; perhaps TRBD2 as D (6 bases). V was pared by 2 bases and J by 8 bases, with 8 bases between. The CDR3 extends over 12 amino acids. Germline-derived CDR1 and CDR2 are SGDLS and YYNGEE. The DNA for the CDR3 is TGTGCCAGCAGCGTCTGGGGGGATGAGCAGTTCTTC. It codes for CASSVWGDEQFF.

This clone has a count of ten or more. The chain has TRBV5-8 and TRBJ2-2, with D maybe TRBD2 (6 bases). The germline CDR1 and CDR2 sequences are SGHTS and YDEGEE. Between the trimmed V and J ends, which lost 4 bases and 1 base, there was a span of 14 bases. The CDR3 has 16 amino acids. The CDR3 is CASSLRDSQNTGELFF. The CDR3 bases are TGTGCCAGCAGCCTCCGGGACTCTCAGAACACCGGGGAGCTGTTTTTT. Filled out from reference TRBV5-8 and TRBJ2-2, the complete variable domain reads EAGVTQSPTHLIKTRGQQATLRCSPISGHTSVYWYQQALGLGLQFLLWYDEGEERNRGNFPPRFSGRQFPNYSSELNVNALELEDSALYLCASSLRDSQNTGELFFGEGSRLTVL.

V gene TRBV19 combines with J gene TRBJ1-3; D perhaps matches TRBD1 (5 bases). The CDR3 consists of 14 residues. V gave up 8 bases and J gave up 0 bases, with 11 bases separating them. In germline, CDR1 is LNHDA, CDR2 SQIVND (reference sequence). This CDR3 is CASARQNSGNTIYF. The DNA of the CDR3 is TGTGCCAGTGCTAGACAGAACTCTGGAAACACCATATATTTT.

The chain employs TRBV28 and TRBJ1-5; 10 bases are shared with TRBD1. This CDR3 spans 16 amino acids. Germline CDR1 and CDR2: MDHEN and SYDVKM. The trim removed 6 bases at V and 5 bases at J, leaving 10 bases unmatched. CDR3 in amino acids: CASSSRTGGFDQPQHF. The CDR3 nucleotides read TGTGCCAGCAGCTCCAGGACAGGGGGGTTCGATCAGCCCCAGCATTTT.